This TCR beta chain was captured by sequencing in a study of read filtering for tumor transcriptome and immune sequencing. About the research overall: Transcriptome libraries were built from DNase-treated RNA. Points from the study as a whole: Correlation between methods rose after single-read clonotypes were removed.

As for this clonotype: No antigen is known for it.

The junction had 1 base not matched to a gene; V was cut back by 0 bases and J by 2 bases. CDR1 is LGHNA, CDR2 YNFKEQ, per germline. The CDR3 covers 16 residues. This library used roughly 430 ng RNA and molecular barcoded adaptors spanning alpha/delta and beta/gamma chains. Via MiXCR, TCRdb re-called the reads, giving one row per CDR3 protein. Found here are roughly 38,000 distinct CDR3 sequences, roughly an eighth of them singletons; the top ten hold about 32%. The chain couples TRBV4-2 to TRBJ2-1; 10 nucleotides agree with TRBD2. Sequenced sample: a population of CD138-negative cells sorted from bone marrow. The TCR comes from a donor aged 40 or over with multiple myeloma. CDR3 nucleotides: TGTGCCAGCAGCCAAGAGCTAGCGGGAGCCTACAATGAGCAGTTCTTC. Protein: CASSQELAGAYNEQFF.